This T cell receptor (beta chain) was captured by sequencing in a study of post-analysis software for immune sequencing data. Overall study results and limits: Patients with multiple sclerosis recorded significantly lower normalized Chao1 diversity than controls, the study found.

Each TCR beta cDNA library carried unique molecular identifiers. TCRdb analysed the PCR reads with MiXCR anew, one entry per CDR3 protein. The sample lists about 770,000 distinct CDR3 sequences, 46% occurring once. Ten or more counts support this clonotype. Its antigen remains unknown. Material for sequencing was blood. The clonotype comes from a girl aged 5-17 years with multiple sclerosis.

The CDR3, as DNA: TGTGCCAGCAGCCTTCTAGCGGGCCGGAGCTCCTACAATGAGCAGTTCTTC. Translated, it gives CASSLLAGRSSYNEQFF. This sequence joins TRBV7-3 and TRBJ2-1, with 8 bases aligning to TRBD2. With V trimmed by 5 bases and J by 0 bases, 9 bases remained unmatched. The CDR3 loop spans 17 amino acids. Germline-derived CDR1 and CDR2 are SGHTA and FQGTGA. Full variable domain (remainder filled in from reference TRBV7-3 and TRBJ2-1): GAGVSQTPSNKVTEKGKYVELRCDPISGHTALYWYRQSLGQGPEFLIYFQGTGAADDSGLPNDRFFAVRPEGSVSTLKIQRTERGDSAVYLCASSLLAGRSSYNEQFFGPGTRLTVL.